A selection of T cell receptor beta chains follows, all from one sample in a study of PD-L1 blockade in urothelial cancer. Method: immunoSEQ multiplex PCR; TCRdb's copy keeps in-frame clones and lacks some. The sample carries tens of thousands of clones, around 85% recorded once. Source: PBMCs, taken around atezolizumab (anti-PD-L1) treatment. Receptors originate from a man aged 60 to 75 with urothelial cancer. Both conserved end residues are part of each CDR3. The order of the fields is V gene, clone size, D gene, J gene, CDR3 length, CDR3 protein, CDR3 DNA. D genes are given only for firm matches. Some rows mark clone size as missing; the rest say once, few, many or name a class of expanded clone.

TRBV4-3	NA	NA	TRBJ1-2	17	CASSQDSLKGVYYGYTF	TGCGCCAGCAGCCAAGATTCCCTTAAAGGGGTTTACTATGGCTACACCTTC
TRBV11-3	NA	TRBD2	TRBJ2-1	15	CASSLRRGGDNEQFF	TGTGCCAGCAGCTTACGGCGCGGGGGGGACAATGAGCAGTTCTTC
TRBV11-3	NA	NA	TRBJ1-2	14	CASSSGGKGYGYTF	TGTGCCAGCAGCTCCGGGGGTAAGGGCTATGGCTACACCTTC
TRBV28	NA	NA	TRBJ1-1	14	CASIVGGSGTEAFF	TGTGCCAGCATCGTGGGGGGTTCTGGCACTGAAGCTTTCTTT
TRBV4-3	NA	NA	TRBJ2-2	15	CASSQGTTNTGELFF	TGCGCCAGCAGCCAGGGGACAACGAACACCGGGGAGCTGTTTTTT
TRBV10-1	NA	NA	TRBJ1-2	14	CASSRELDSYGYTF	TGCGCCAGCAGCCGAGAGCTGGACAGCTATGGCTACACCTTC
TRBV30	NA	NA	TRBJ1-6	18	CAWSVAPDGWGPNSPLHF	TGTGCCTGGAGTGTAGCCCCCGACGGGTGGGGCCCTAATTCACCCCTCCACTTT
TRBV5-1	NA	TRBD1	TRBJ2-5	14	CASSSNRQGETQYF	TGCGCCAGCAGCTCAAATAGACAGGGAGAGACCCAGTACTTC
TRBV11-3	NA	NA	TRBJ2-7	13	CASSLEPGPQQYF	TGTGCCAGCAGCTTAGAACCAGGGCCGCAGCAGTACTTC
TRBV12-5	NA	NA	TRBJ2-3	15	CASGSRIAATDTQYF	TGTGCTAGTGGTTCCCGGATAGCGGCCACAGATACGCAGTATTTT
TRBV6-6	NA	NA	TRBJ2-3	15	CASSYRGLGTDTQYF	TGTGCCAGCAGTTATAGGGGACTTGGCACAGATACGCAGTATTTT
TRBV6-5	NA	NA	TRBJ2-7	16	CASSYSTSESSYEQYF	TGTGCCAGCAGTTACTCTACCAGCGAGAGCTCCTACGAGCAGTACTTC
TRBV19	NA	TRBD1	TRBJ2-7	14	CASSIRDSTYEQYF	TGTGCCAGTAGTATACGGGACAGCACCTACGAGCAGTACTTC
TRBV15	NA	NA	TRBJ2-7	14	CATSLGGDYYEQYF	TGTGCCACCAGTCTGGGGGGAGATTACTACGAGCAGTACTTC
TRBV18	NA	TRBD1	TRBJ2-5	15	CASSPGTGGQETQYF	TGTGCCAGCTCACCTGGGACAGGGGGGCAAGAGACCCAGTACTTC
TRBV6-1	NA	TRBD1	TRBJ2-3	13	CATLGTVTDTQYF	TGTGCCACATTGGGGACAGTCACAGATACGCAGTATTTT
TRBV21-1	NA	NA	TRBJ1-2	14	CASSKVGGARDYTF	TGTGCCAGCAGCAAGGTCGGGGGGGCAAGGGATTACACCTTC
TRBV18	NA	TRBD1	TRBJ1-2	16	CASSSPGTGGNYGYTF	TGTGCCAGCTCATCTCCCGGGACAGGTGGTAACTATGGCTACACCTTC
TRBV30	NA	TRBD1	TRBJ1-6	16	CAWSIPGGTGGSPLHF	TGTGCCTGGAGCATCCCCGGTGGGACAGGGGGATCGCCCCTCCACTTT
TRBV27	once	TRBD1	TRBJ2-5	15	CASSTPGQAKETQYF	TGTGCCAGCAGTACACCGGGACAGGCAAAAGAGACCCAGTACTTC
TRBV19	NA	NA	TRBJ1-2	11	CASRREYGYTF	TGTGCCAGTAGAAGAGAATATGGCTACACCTTC
TRBV19	once	NA	TRBJ2-7	12	CASPGGVYEQYF	TGTGCCAGCCCTGGCGGGGTATACGAGCAGTACTTC
TRBV6-6	NA	NA	TRBJ1-2	14	CASRVDRLFYGYTF	TGTGCCAGCAGGGTAGACAGGCTCTTCTATGGCTACACCTTC
TRBV21-1	few	NA	TRBJ1-5	11	CGQAIYQPQHF	TGTGGACAGGCAATTTATCAGCCCCAGCATTTT
TRBV29-1	few	TRBD1	TRBJ1-1	17	CSVVEAGGTGRRTEAFF	TGCAGCGTTGTTGAGGCGGGGGGGACAGGTCGGAGGACTGAAGCTTTCTTT
TRBV19	NA	TRBD2	TRBJ2-3	14	CASSLAGETDTQYF	TGTGCCAGTAGCTTAGCGGGGGAGACAGATACGCAGTATTTT
TRBV12-5	NA	NA	TRBJ1-1	14	CASGLFSGNTEAFF	TGTGCTAGTGGTTTGTTTTCCGGGAACACTGAAGCTTTCTTT
TRBV7-9	NA	TRBD2	TRBJ2-7	16	CASSPWTSGGTYEQYF	TGTGCCAGCAGCCCATGGACTAGCGGGGGAACCTACGAGCAGTACTTC
TRBV28	NA	TRBD2	TRBJ2-1	15	CASTLGRGTYNEQFF	TGTGCCAGCACTCTGGGGAGGGGAACCTACAATGAGCAGTTCTTC
TRBV5-1	NA	NA	TRBJ2-2	13	CASSLASIGELFF	TGCGCCAGCAGCTTGGCTAGCATCGGGGAGCTGTTTTTT
TRBV30	NA	TRBD2	TRBJ2-3	13	CAWLAEGTDTQYF	TGTGCCTGGCTAGCGGAGGGCACAGATACGCAGTATTTT
TRBV10-2	NA	NA	TRBJ2-7	14	CASTPRRDLIEQYF	TGCGCCAGCACCCCGCGGCGGGACCTAATCGAGCAGTACTTC
TRBV11-2	once	TRBD1	TRBJ2-1	14	CASSMDRVGNEQFF	TGTGCCAGCAGCATGGACAGGGTAGGTAATGAGCAGTTCTTC
TRBV5-8	NA	NA	TRBJ2-3	14	CASSFNRVTDTQYF	TGTGCCAGCAGCTTTAACCGGGTGACAGATACGCAGTATTTT
TRBV5-1	once	TRBD1	TRBJ1-1	17	CASSLNQGTGANTEAFF	TGCGCCAGCAGCTTGAATCAGGGGACAGGCGCTAACACTGAAGCTTTCTTT
TRBV4-2	NA	TRBD2	TRBJ2-1	17	CASSQEGRGYRYNEQFF	TGTGCCAGCAGCCAAGAGGGGCGGGGGTACAGATACAATGAGCAGTTCTTC
TRBV15	NA	TRBD1	TRBJ2-5	14	CATSRGTGGETQYF	TGTGCCACCAGCAGAGGGACAGGGGGGGAGACCCAGTACTTC
TRBV5-6	NA	NA	TRBJ1-4	13	CASSFTGNEKLFF	TGTGCCAGCAGCTTCACCGGTAATGAAAAACTGTTTTTT
TRBV5-1	NA	NA	TRBJ1-2	15	CASSPQTGGNYGYTF	TGCGCCAGCAGCCCACAGACGGGGGGAAACTATGGCTACACCTTC
TRBV5-1	NA	TRBD2	TRBJ2-1	15	CASRGGISSYNEQFF	TGCGCCAGCAGGGGGGGGATTAGCTCCTACAATGAGCAGTTCTTC
TRBV7-2	few	TRBD2	TRBJ2-1	17	CASSPRPGLAAGREQFF	TGTGCCAGCAGCCCCCGACCGGGACTAGCGGCCGGTAGGGAGCAGTTCTTC
TRBV25-1	NA	TRBD2	TRBJ2-3	18	CASSGLAGGRSSTDTQYF	TGTGCCAGCAGTGGTCTGGCGGGGGGCAGGTCTAGCACAGATACGCAGTATTTT
TRBV27	NA	TRBD1	TRBJ2-7	14	CASPPGTETYEQYF	TGTGCCAGCCCCCCTGGGACAGAGACATACGAGCAGTACTTC
TRBV4-1	NA	NA	TRBJ1-5	16	CASSQDLAVGVQPQHF	TGCGCCAGCAGCCAAGATCTGGCCGTTGGAGTTCAGCCCCAGCATTTT
TRBV7-3	NA	NA	TRBJ2-5	14	CASSLTTSAETQYF	TGTGCCAGCAGCTTAACAACTTCCGCCGAGACCCAGTACTTC
TRBV6-5	NA	TRBD2	TRBJ2-7	15	CASSSTGGASYEQYF	TGTGCCAGCAGTTCCACCGGGGGGGCTTCGTACGAGCAGTACTTC
TRBV5-6	NA	NA	TRBJ1-4	17	CASSLYQGISTNEKLFF	TGTGCCAGCAGCTTGTACCAGGGGATATCAACTAATGAAAAACTGTTTTTT
TRBV5-4	NA	TRBD1	TRBJ2-7	15	CASSGGQGPLREQYF	TGTGCCAGCAGCGGAGGACAGGGACCTCTACGCGAGCAGTACTTC
TRBV11-3	few	NA	TRBJ1-1	13	CASSDRLNTEAFF	TGTGCCAGCAGCGACAGGCTGAACACTGAAGCTTTCTTT
TRBV2	once	NA	TRBJ1-2	15	CASSERTQRRYGYTF	TGTGCCAGCAGTGAAAGGACTCAAAGGCGGTATGGCTACACCTTC
TRBV9	NA	NA	TRBJ1-6	14	CASSVGGTNSPLHF	TGTGCCAGCAGCGTAGGGGGCACCAATTCACCCCTCCACTTT
TRBV28	NA	TRBD1	TRBJ2-7	17	CASTSPGTGTGGREQYF	TGTGCCAGCACCTCCCCGGGAACCGGGACAGGGGGCCGCGAGCAGTACTTC
TRBV27	once	TRBD1	TRBJ1-2	18	CASSAPRRQGESNYGYTF	TGTGCCAGCAGTGCCCCCCGGCGACAGGGGGAATCTAACTATGGCTACACCTTC
TRBV20-1	once	NA	TRBJ2-7	11	CSAPTLYEQYF	TGCAGTGCCCCGACACTCTACGAGCAGTACTTC
TRBV7-3	NA	NA	TRBJ1-1	15	CASSLTPGLNTEAFF	TGTGCCAGCAGCTTAACGCCAGGGCTGAACACTGAAGCTTTCTTT
TRBV15	NA	TRBD1	TRBJ2-7	15	CATSYPGTGNHEQYF	TGTGCCACCAGCTATCCCGGGACAGGGAACCACGAGCAGTACTTC
TRBV7-2	once	NA	TRBJ2-1	13	CASSLPTASEQFF	TGTGCCAGCAGCTTACCGACTGCAAGTGAGCAGTTCTTC